A single TCR beta chain is shown here with its context. Its antigen is not identified. The CDR3 length is 14 residues. Trimming took 0 bases from V and 7 from J, leaving 12 bases between them. CDR1 SGHDT and CDR2 YYEEEE come from the germline V gene. The data originate from a study of CD8+CD57+ T cells in acquired aplastic anemia. Study context: Yields of DNA that came from sorted CD4+ and CD8+ cells averaged about 3 ug.

Regarding the study as a whole: Patient and control CD8+ Simpson's diversity was not significantly different.

TCR beta VDJ combinations and CDR3 sequences were profiled from genomic DNA. TCRdb ran MiXCR on the reads and lists one entry per CDR3 protein. The sample has more than 250,000 distinct CDR3 sequences; roughly 50% are singletons. This TCR was sampled from a human donor with severe aplastic anemia or a healthy control (not recorded which). Sequences were obtained from sorted CD4+, CD8+, or CD8+CD57+ T cells (not recorded which) from PBMCs. The V gene is TRBV5-6, the J gene TRBJ2-3, with D uncertain. CDR3 protein: CASSLAGFTYTQYF. As DNA, the CDR3 is TGTGCCAGCAGCTTGGCGGGTTTCACGTATACGCAGTATTTT.